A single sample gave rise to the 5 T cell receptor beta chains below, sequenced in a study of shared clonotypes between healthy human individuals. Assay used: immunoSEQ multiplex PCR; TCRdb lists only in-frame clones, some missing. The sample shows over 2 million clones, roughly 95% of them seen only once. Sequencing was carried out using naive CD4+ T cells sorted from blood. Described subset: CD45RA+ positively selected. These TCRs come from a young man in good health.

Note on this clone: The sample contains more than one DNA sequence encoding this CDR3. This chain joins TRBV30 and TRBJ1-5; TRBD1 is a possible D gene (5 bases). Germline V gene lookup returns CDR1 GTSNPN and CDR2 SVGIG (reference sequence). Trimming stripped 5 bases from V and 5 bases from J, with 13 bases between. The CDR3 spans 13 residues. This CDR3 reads CAWSKGGDQPQHF. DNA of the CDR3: TGTGCCTGGTCGAAGGGAGGGGATCAGCCCCAGCATTTT.

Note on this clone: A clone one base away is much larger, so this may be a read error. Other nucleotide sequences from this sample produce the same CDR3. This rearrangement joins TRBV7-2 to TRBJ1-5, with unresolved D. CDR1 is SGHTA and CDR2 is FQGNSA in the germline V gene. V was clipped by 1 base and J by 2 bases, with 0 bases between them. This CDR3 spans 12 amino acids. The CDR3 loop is CASSLGNQPQHF. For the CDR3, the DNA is TGTGCCAGCAGCTTAGGCAATCAGCCCCAGCATTTT. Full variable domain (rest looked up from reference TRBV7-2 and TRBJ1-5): GAGVSQSPSNKVTEKGKDVELRCDPISGHTALYWYRQSLGQGLEFLIYFQGNSAPDKSGLPSDRFSAERTGGSVSTLTIQRTQQEDSAVYLCASSLGNQPQHFGDGTRLSIL.

The CDR3 loop is CASSPPTKVTGELFF. The DNA for the CDR3 is TGTGCCAGCAGCCCTCCGACAAAAGTCACCGGGGAGCTGTTTTTT. The chain is built from TRBV7-2 and TRBJ2-2; D gene uncertain. Germline-derived CDR1 and CDR2 are SGHTA and FQGNSA. CDR3 size: 15 residues. V was trimmed by 5 bases and J by 4 bases, leaving 14 bases between them.

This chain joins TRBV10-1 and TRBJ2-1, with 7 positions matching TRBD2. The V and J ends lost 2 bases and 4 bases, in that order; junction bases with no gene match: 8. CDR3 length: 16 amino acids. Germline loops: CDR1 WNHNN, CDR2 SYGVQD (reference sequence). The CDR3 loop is CASSEASGTTYNEQFF. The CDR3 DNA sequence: TGCGCCAGCAGTGAGGCTAGCGGCACGACTTACAATGAGCAGTTCTTC.

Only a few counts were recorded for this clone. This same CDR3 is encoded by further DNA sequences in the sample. The CDR3 is CSARTDTQYF. DNA for the CDR3: TGCAGTGCCCGGACAGATACGCAGTATTTT. The chain combines TRBV20-1 with TRBJ2-3; D remains ambiguous. CDR3 length equals 10 residues. V was cut by 6 bases and J by 3 bases, with 4 bases left in between. Germline values: CDR1 DFQATT, CDR2 SNEGSKA (reference sequence).